This T cell receptor beta chain derives from a study of shared clonotypes between healthy human individuals. The overall study: Researchers assigned three CD4 naive, three CD4 memory, two CD8 naive and one CD8 memory plate to each donor. Whole-study findings and limits: When naive CD4 clonotypes were compared across a few donors, about 4.9% were shared. Even with large depth, rarefaction showed that sorted-subset sequencing was incomplete.

Using immunoSEQ multiplex PCR, the repertoire was profiled, and TCRdb retains in-frame clones only, with some absent. The table includes under 1,900,000 clones, about 98.5% detected once. This CDR3 has 15 residues. Trimming shortened V by 1 base and J by 0 bases, and 9 bases separated the two germline ends. CDR1 is SGHAT, CDR2 FQNNGV, per germline. A note on this clone: Its antigen is unknown.

The origin of this receptor is a man aged 25-45 years in good health. Sequencing used naive CD4+ T cells sorted from blood. Subset described: CD45RA+ positively selected. The rearrangement uses TRBV11-2 and TRBJ1-1; no clear D. CDR3 DNA: TGTGCCAGCAGCTTAGGGTCCGGATTGAACACTGAAGCTTTCTTT. Amino acid sequence: CASSLGSGLNTEAFF.